The rows below give T cell receptor beta chains drawn from one sample of a study of T cell changes during pregnancy in multiple sclerosis. Here immunoSEQ multiplex PCR was the method, and the copy in TCRdb shows in-frame clones only, minus some. The repertoire holds about 100,000 clones, with 92% as singletons. The sample here was peripheral blood, taken after pregnancy. The receptors derive from a female donor with multiple sclerosis, enrolled in a pregnancy study. CDR3s include the opening cysteine and the closing phenylalanine or tryptophan. Fields, in order: D gene, V gene, clone size, J gene, CDR3 DNA, CDR3 protein. A D gene is named only where the DNA matches it firmly. Clone size is stated in some rows and not others, as once, few, many or a class when expanded.

-,TRBV5-3,-,TRBJ2-7,TGTGCCAGAAGCTTCAAGGACAAAGGATACGAGCAGTACTTC,CARSFKDKGYEQYF
TRBD1,TRBV7-2,-,TRBJ1-1,TGTGCCAGCAGCTCCACAGGGGGCGCGACTGAAGCTTTCTTT,CASSSTGGATEAFF
-,TRBV5-1,few,TRBJ1-6,TGCGCCAGCAGCCCCGGACAAGGGAATTCACCCCTCCACTTT,CASSPGQGNSPLHF
-,TRBV6-6,-,TRBJ1-2,TGTGCCAGCAGTTACCGACCGGGAGTGGACTATGGCTACACCTTC,CASSYRPGVDYGYTF
-,TRBV11-2,-,TRBJ1-4,TGTGCCAGCAGCTTAGATCTACGGTCCGGAAAACTGTTTTTT,CASSLDLRSGKLFF
-,TRBV6-5,once,TRBJ2-7,TGTGCCAGCAGTAGAGCCACCGCCCACGAGCAGTACTTC,CASSRATAHEQYF
-,TRBV30,-,TRBJ1-2,TGTGCCTGGACCGACAGATTCTATGGCTACACCTTC,CAWTDRFYGYTF
TRBD2,TRBV5-1,-,TRBJ2-3,TGCGCCAGCAGCCCCGGGGGGGCGTGGGGGGGCAAAGATACGCAGTATTTT,CASSPGGAWGGKDTQYF
-,TRBV19,-,TRBJ2-1,TGTGCCAGTAGTATCGAGCAGGGTGCCTACAATGAGCAGTTCTTC,CASSIEQGAYNEQFF
-,TRBV7-3,once,TRBJ2-3,TGTGCCAGCAGCCCAAGAGGCCAGACCACAGATACGCAGTATTTT,CASSPRGQTTDTQYF
TRBD1,TRBV7-3,-,TRBJ1-6,TGTGCCAGCAGCCTGGGGACAGGTGGAGGTTCACCCCTCCACTTT,CASSLGTGGGSPLHF
-,TRBV19,-,TRBJ1-1,TGTGCCAGTAGTATGCCGGGGCGGGGTAATACTGAAGCTTTCTTT,CASSMPGRGNTEAFF
-,TRBV2,-,TRBJ2-2,TGTGCCAGCAGTGAACTCCCGGGACTCACCGGGGAGCTGTTTTTT,CASSELPGLTGELFF
-,TRBV6-5,once,TRBJ2-7,TGTGCCAGCAGGCGTACCTACGAGCAGTACTTC,CASRRTYEQYF
TRBD1,TRBV18,-,TRBJ2-7,TGTGCCAGCTCCCGACGGACAGGGGGCGAGCAGTACTTC,CASSRRTGGEQYF
-,TRBV18,-,TRBJ1-5,TGTGCCAGCTCACCACCGGGGGGGGGCACAGAGCCCCAGCATTTT,CASSPPGGGTEPQHF
TRBD1,TRBV9,-,TRBJ2-7,TGTGCCAGCAGCCCCCGGGACAGAACAAGCCACGAGCAGTACTTC,CASSPRDRTSHEQYF
TRBD1,TRBV18,-,TRBJ2-7,TGTGCCAGCTCGTTGGGACAGGCGACCTACGAGCAGTACTTC,CASSLGQATYEQYF
TRBD2,TRBV4-1,few,TRBJ2-1,TGCGCCAGCAGCCTAACTAGCGGGGGGCAATACAATGAGCAGTTCTTC,CASSLTSGGQYNEQFF
TRBD1,TRBV7-9,-,TRBJ1-4,TGTGCCAGCAGCTTAGATGGCAGGGGGACTAATGAAAAACTGTTTTTT,CASSLDGRGTNEKLFF
TRBD2,TRBV30,-,TRBJ2-7,TGTGCCTGGAGTGGACTAGCGGGAGGGTTAACCTACGAGCAGTACTTC,CAWSGLAGGLTYEQYF
TRBD1,TRBV5-4,-,TRBJ2-1,TGTGCCAGCAGCCGATGGACAGGGGGAAATGAGCAGTTCTTC,CASSRWTGGNEQFF
-,TRBV5-1,-,TRBJ1-1,TGCGCCAGCAGCTTGGAGGGGTTTGGCACTGAAGCTTTCTTT,CASSLEGFGTEAFF
-,TRBV9,-,TRBJ2-5,TGTGCCAGCAGTCCAGGGTTTTACCAAGAGACCCAGTACTTC,CASSPGFYQETQYF